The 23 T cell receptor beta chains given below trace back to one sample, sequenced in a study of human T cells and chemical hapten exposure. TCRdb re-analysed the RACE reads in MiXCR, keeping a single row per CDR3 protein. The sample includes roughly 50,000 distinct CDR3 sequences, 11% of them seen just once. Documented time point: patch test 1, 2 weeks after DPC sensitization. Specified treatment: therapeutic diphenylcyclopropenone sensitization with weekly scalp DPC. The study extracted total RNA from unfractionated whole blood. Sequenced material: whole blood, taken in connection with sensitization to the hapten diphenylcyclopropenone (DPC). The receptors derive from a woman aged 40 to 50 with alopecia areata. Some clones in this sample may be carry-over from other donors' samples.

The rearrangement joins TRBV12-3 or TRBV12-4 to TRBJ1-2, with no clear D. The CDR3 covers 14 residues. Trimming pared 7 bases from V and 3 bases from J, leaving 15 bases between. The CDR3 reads CASTSSSTYYGYTF. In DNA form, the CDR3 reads TGTGCCAGCACCTCTTCCAGTACTTACTATGGCTACACCTTC.

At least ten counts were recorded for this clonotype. CDR3 bases: TGTGCCAGCAGCTTAGATGGAGATTCACCCCTCCACTTT. Translating gives CASSLDGDSPLHF. The chain has TRBV7-9 and TRBJ1-6; no clear D. V was pared by 1 base and J by 8 bases, with 6 bases between. This CDR3 has 13 residues. Germline CDR1 and CDR2: SEHNR and FQNEAQ (reference sequence).

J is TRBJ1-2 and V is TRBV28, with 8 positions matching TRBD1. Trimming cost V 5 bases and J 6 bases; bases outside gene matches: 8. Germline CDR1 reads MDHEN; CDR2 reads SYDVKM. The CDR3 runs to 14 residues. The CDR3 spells CASSPSDRVHGYTF. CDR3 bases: TGTGCCAGCAGTCCCTCGGACAGGGTCCATGGCTACACCTTC.

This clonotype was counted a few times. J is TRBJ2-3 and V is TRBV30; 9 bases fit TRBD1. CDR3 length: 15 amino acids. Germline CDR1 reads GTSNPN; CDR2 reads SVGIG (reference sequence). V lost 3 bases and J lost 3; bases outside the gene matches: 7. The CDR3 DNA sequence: TGTGCCTGGAGACCCGGGACAGGGCGGACAGATACGCAGTATTTT. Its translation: CAWRPGTGRTDTQYF.

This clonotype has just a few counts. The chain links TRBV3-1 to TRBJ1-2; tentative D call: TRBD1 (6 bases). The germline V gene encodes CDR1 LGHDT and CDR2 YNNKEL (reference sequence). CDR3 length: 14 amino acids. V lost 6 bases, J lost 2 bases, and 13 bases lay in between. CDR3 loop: CASSTGYRNYGYTF. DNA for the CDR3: TGTGCCAGCAGTACAGGGTATAGAAACTATGGCTACACCTTC.

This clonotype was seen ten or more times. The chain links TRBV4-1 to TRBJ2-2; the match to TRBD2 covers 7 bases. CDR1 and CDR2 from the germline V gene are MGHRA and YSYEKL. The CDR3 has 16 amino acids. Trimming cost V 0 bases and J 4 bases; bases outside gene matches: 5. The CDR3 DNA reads TGCGCCAGCAGCCAAGAGAAGCGGGACCTCACCGGGGAGCTGTTTTTT. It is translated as CASSQEKRDLTGELFF.

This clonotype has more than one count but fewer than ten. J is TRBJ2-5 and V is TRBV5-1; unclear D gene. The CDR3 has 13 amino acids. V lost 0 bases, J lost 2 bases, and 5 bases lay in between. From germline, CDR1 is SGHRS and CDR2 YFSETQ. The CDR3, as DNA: TGCGCCAGCAGCTTGGGAATACAAGAGACCCAGTACTTC. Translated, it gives CASSLGIQETQYF.

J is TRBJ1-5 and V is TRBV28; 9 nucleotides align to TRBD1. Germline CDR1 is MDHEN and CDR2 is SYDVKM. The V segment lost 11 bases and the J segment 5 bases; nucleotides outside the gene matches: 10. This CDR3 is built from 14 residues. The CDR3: CAGQGLRTDQPQHF. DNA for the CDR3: TGTGCCGGACAGGGGCTTCGAACGGATCAGCCCCAGCATTTT.

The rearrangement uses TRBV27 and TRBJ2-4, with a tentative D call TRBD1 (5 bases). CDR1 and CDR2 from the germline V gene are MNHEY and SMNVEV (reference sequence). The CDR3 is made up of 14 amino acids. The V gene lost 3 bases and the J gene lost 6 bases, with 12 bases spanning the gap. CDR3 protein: CASSFLDRGNIQYF. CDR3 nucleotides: TGTGCCAGCAGTTTCCTCGACAGAGGAAACATTCAGTACTTC.

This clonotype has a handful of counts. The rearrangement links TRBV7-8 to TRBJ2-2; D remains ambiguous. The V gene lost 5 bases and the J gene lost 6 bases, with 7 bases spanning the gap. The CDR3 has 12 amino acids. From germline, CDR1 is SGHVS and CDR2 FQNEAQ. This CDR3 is CASSPWAGELFF. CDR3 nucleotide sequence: TGTGCCAGCAGCCCCTGGGCCGGGGAGCTGTTTTTT.

CDR3 region: CASSPLDSGRVDEQFF. The CDR3, as DNA: TGTGCCAGCTCACCATTGGATAGCGGGAGGGTCGATGAGCAGTTCTTC. V and J are TRBV18 and TRBJ2-1; 11 bases are a match to TRBD2. Germline lookup yields CDR1 KGHSH and CDR2 LQKENI. There are 16 residues in the CDR3. Losses at the gene ends were 2 bases for V and 8 bases for J; bases not matched to a gene: 8.

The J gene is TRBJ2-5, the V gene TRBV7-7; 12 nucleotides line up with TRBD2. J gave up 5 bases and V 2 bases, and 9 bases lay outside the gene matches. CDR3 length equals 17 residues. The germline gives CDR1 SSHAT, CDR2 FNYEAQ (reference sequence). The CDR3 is CASSLRLAGGPSETQYF. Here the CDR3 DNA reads TGTGCCAGCAGCTTAAGGCTAGCGGGAGGGCCCTCGGAGACCCAGTACTTC.

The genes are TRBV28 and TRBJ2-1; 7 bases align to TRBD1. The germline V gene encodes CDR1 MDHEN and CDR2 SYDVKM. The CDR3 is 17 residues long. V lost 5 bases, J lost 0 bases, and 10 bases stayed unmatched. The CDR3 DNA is TGTGCCAGCAGTCCCCCTTGGGACAGTATCTCCTACAATGAGCAGTTCTTC. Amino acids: CASSPPWDSISYNEQFF.

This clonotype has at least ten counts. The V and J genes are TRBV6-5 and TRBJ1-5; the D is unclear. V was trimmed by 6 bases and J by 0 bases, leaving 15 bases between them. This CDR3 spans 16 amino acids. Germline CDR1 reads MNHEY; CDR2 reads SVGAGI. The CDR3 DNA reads TGTGCCAGCAGCCCCGACCCCCGCTATAGCAATCAGCCCCAGCATTTT. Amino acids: CASSPDPRYSNQPQHF.

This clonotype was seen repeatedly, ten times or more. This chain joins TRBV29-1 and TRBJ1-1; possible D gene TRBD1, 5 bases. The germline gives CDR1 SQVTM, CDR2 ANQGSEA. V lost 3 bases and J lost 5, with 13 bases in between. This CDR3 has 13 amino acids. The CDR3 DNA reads TGCAGCGTTGATCACGGAAGGGGTACTGAAGCTTTCTTT. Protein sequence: CSVDHGRGTEAFF.

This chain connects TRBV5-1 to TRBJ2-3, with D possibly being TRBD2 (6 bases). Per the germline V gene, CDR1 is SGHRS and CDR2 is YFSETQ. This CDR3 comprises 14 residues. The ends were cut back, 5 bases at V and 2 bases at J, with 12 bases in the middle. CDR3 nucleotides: TGCGCCAGCAGTGCGGGGTTCATCACAGATACGCAGTATTTT. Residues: CASSAGFITDTQYF.

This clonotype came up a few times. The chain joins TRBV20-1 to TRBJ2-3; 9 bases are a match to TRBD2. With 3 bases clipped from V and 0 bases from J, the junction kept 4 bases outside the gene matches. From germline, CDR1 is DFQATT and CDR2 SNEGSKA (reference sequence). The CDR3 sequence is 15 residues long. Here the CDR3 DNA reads TGCAGTGCTAGGCCGCTAGCGGGGAGCACAGATACGCAGTATTTT. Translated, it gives CSARPLAGSTDTQYF.

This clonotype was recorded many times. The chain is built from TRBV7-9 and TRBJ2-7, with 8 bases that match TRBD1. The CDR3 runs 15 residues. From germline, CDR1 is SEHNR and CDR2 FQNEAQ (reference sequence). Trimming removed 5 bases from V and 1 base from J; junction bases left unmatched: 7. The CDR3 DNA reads TGTGCCAGCAGCGCTGGGACAGGCCGATCCTACGAGCAGTACTTC. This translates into CASSAGTGRSYEQYF. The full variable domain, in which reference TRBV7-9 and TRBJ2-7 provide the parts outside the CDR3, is DTGVSQNPRHKITKRGQNVTFRCDPISEHNRLYWYRQTLGQGPEFLTYFQNEAQLEKSRLLSDRFSAERPKGSFSTLEIQRTEQGDSAMYLCASSAGTGRSYEQYFGPGTRLTVT.

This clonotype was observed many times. CDR3 coding DNA: TGTGCCAGCAGTGAAGACGCGGGAGGCTACAATGAGCAGTTCTTC. It is translated as CASSEDAGGYNEQFF. J is TRBJ2-1 and V is TRBV2; 8 nucleotides line up with TRBD2. V shed 1 base and J 3 bases; nucleotides not matched to a gene: 2. The CDR3 spans 15 residues. Germline CDR1 is SNHLY and CDR2 is FYNNEI.

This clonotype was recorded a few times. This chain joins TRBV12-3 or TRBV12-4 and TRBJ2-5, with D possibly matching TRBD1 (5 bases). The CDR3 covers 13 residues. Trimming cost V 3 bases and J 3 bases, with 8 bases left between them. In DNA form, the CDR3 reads TGTGCCAGCAGTTTCAGGGCCAAAGAGACCCAGTACTTC. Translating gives CASSFRAKETQYF.

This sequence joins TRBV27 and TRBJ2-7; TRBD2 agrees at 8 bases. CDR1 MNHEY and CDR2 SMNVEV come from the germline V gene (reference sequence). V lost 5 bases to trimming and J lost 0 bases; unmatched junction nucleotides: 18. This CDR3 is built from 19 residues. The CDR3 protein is CASSRGVAGLTKNSYEQYF. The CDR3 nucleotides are TGTGCCAGCAGTAGAGGGGTAGCGGGATTGACTAAAAACTCCTACGAGCAGTACTTC.

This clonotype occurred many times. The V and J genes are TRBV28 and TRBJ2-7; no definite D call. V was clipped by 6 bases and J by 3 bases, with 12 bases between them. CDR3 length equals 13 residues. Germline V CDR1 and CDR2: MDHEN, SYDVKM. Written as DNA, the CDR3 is TGTGCCAGCAGCCCCGACAACCTCTACGAGCAGTACTTC. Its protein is CASSPDNLYEQYF.

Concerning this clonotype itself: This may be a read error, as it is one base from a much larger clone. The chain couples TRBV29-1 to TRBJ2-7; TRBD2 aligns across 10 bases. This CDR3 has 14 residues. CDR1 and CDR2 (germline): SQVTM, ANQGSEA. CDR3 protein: CSAGGLAGAYEQNF. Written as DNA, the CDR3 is TGCAGCGCCGGAGGGCTAGCGGGGGCCTACGAGCAGAACTTC.